A single sample gave rise to the 19 T cell receptor beta chains below, sequenced in a study of cytomegalovirus exposure and HLA in healthy donors. It was with 60 Vbeta and 13 Jbeta primers that the PCR ran. Clones were read by immunoSEQ multiplex PCR, and TCRdb kept only the in-frame ones, dropping some. The sample lists about 250,000 clones, roughly 70% occurring once. Material for sequencing was PBMCs. These receptors came from a female donor in good health and CMV-seronegative.

This chain uses TRBV13 with TRBJ2-3, with TRBD2 matching over 9 bases. CDR1 and CDR2 (germline): PRHDT, FYEKMQ (reference sequence). The CDR3 contains 15 residues. Trimming removed 7 bases from V and 6 bases from J; junction bases left unmatched: 11. In DNA form, the CDR3 reads TGTGCCAGCACCAGCGGGGGGCAGGGCGGGGATACGCAGTATTTT. Its translation: CASTSGGQGGDTQYF.

The chain has TRBV27 and TRBJ2-5, with D perhaps matching TRBD2 (5 bases). V shed 3 bases and J shed 2 bases, with 16 bases lying between them. The CDR3 extends over 16 amino acids. Germline CDR1 MNHEY, CDR2 SMNVEV (reference sequence). The CDR3 DNA follows: TGTGCCAGCAGTTTTAAGCCTAGCCTCAATCAAGAGACCCAGTACTTC. It specifies CASSFKPSLNQETQYF.

The rearrangement joins TRBV7-2 to TRBJ2-5; 11 nucleotides match TRBD2. This CDR3 contains 16 residues. Unmatched junction bases numbered 5, after V lost 4 bases and J lost 1 base. Germline CDR1 is SGHTA and CDR2 is FQGNSA. The CDR3, as DNA: TGTGCCAGCAGCTCCCGGACTAGCGGGCGCCAAGAGACCCAGTACTTC. This sequence encodes CASSSRTSGRQETQYF.

This chain connects TRBV7-8 to TRBJ1-5; D possibly corresponds to TRBD1 (5 bases). Between the trimmed V and J ends, which lost 4 bases and 10 bases, there was a span of 20 bases. The V gene's germline CDR1 is SGHVS and CDR2 FQNEAQ. The CDR3 has 15 residues. The CDR3 protein is CASSSVGGYQEPQHF. The DNA of the CDR3 is TGTGCCAGCAGCTCCGTGGGGGGTTATCAGGAACCCCAGCATTTT.

The CDR3 protein is CASSLLVRAGEVNEQYF. CDR3 sequence (DNA): TGTGCCAGCAGTTTATTGGTCAGGGCGGGAGAGGTTAACGAGCAGTACTTC. This sequence joins TRBV28 and TRBJ2-7, with 7 nucleotides matching TRBD2. CDR1 and CDR2 (germline): MDHEN, SYDVKM. The J segment lost 5 bases and the V segment lost 1 base, leaving 14 bases of the junction unmatched. The CDR3 spans 17 residues.

The chain is built from TRBV7-9 and TRBJ2-5, with D possibly TRBD1 on 6 matching bases. There are 15 residues in the CDR3. Deletions cut 6 bases from V and 3 bases from J, with 17 bases between. Germline values: CDR1 SEHNR, CDR2 FQNEAQ (reference sequence). CDR3 region: CASSNRGNREETQYF. DNA of the CDR3: TGTGCCAGCAGTAATAGAGGGAACAGGGAAGAGACCCAGTACTTC.

The chain uses TRBV7-9 and TRBJ2-7, with TRBD1 identical over 12 bases. CDR1 and CDR2 (germline): SEHNR, FQNEAQ (reference sequence). The J segment lost 3 bases and the V segment lost 5 bases, leaving 8 bases of the junction unmatched. The CDR3 is made up of 16 amino acids. CDR3 region: CASSPTGTGGSYEQYF. The DNA for the CDR3 is TGTGCCAGCAGCCCTACTGGGACAGGGGGCAGCTACGAGCAGTACTTC.

The CDR3, as DNA: TGTGCCAGCAGCTTAGTGGGCGGGAGCAATGAGCAGTTCTTC. It codes for CASSLVGGSNEQFF. The V gene is TRBV7-2, the J gene TRBJ2-1; 7 bases fit TRBD2. There are 14 residues in the CDR3. In germline, CDR1 is SGHTA, CDR2 FQGNSA. The trim removed 1 base at V and 6 bases at J, leaving 3 bases unmatched.

The chain carries TRBV7-9 and TRBJ2-2; D possibly corresponds to TRBD2 (6 bases). V was pared by 6 bases and J by 7 bases, with 15 bases between. Germline CDR1 SEHNR, CDR2 FQNEAQ (reference sequence). The CDR3 loop spans 14 amino acids. As DNA, the CDR3 is TGTGCCAGCAGTGCTTGGGACTCTCTCGGGGAGCTGTTTTTT. Protein product: CASSAWDSLGELFF.

V gene TRBV27 combines with J gene TRBJ2-7; possible D gene TRBD2, 5 bases. V lost 2 bases, J lost 1 base, and 12 bases lay in between. This CDR3 has 15 amino acids. Germline values: CDR1 MNHEY, CDR2 SMNVEV (reference sequence). In DNA form, the CDR3 reads TGTGCCAGCAGTTTAACCGGGGTATTTTCCTACGAGCAGTACTTC. It yields the protein CASSLTGVFSYEQYF.

CDR3 loop: CAISEFRDNGGYTF. The CDR3 coding sequence is TGTGCCATCAGTGAGTTCCGGGACAATGGAGGCTACACCTTC. The chain joins TRBV10-3 to TRBJ1-2; weak D call: TRBD1 (6 bases). The germline gives CDR1 ENHRY, CDR2 SYGVKD. CDR3 size: 14 residues. With 1 base removed from V and 8 bases from J, the gap between germline ends came to 14 bases.

This sequence joins TRBV7-9 and TRBJ1-1; 8 nucleotides align to TRBD1. V lost 1 base to trimming and J lost 6 bases; unmatched junction nucleotides: 4. The CDR3 loop spans 14 amino acids. Germline CDR1 is SEHNR and CDR2 is FQNEAQ (reference sequence). The DNA for the CDR3 is TGTGCCAGCAGCTTAGGGACAGGGATTTCTGAAGCTTTCTTT. The encoded protein is CASSLGTGISEAFF.

The CDR3 nucleotides read TGCAGCGTTGCTGGGGGGGTGAACACCGGGGAGCTGTTTTTT. The encoded protein is CSVAGGVNTGELFF. The chain has TRBV29-1 and TRBJ2-2; TRBD2 matches 7 bases. Germline CDR1 and CDR2: SQVTM and ANQGSEA. V dropped 4 bases and J dropped 1; count of bases not matched to a gene: 3. The CDR3 is 14 amino acids.

The V and J genes are TRBV28 and TRBJ2-7, with 11 bases aligning to TRBD1. CDR1 and CDR2 from the germline V gene are MDHEN and SYDVKM. V was clipped by 10 bases and J by 2 bases; unmatched bases: 10. CDR3 length: 15 amino acids. CDR3 sequence: CAINLPGQGAYEQYF. As DNA, the CDR3 is TGTGCCATCAACCTACCGGGACAGGGGGCCTACGAGCAGTACTTC.

This chain joins TRBV5-6 and TRBJ1-3; 10 bases are shared with TRBD1. The CDR3 runs 17 residues. Germline values: CDR1 SGHDT, CDR2 YYEEEE. Trimming cost V 4 bases and J 1 base; bases outside gene matches: 8. CDR3 sequence: CASSMTGQGLSGNTIYF. In nucleotides, the CDR3 is TGTGCCAGCAGCATGACGGGACAGGGGTTGTCTGGAAACACCATATATTTT.

This clone was seen a handful of times. The rearrangement links TRBV5-1 to TRBJ2-6; a weak D match, TRBD2 (5 bases). This CDR3 comprises 15 residues. V was pared by 4 bases and J by 0 bases, with 8 bases between. The germline CDR1 and CDR2 sequences are SGHRS and YFSETQ. In nucleotides, the CDR3 is TGCGCCAGCAGCCGCGACTACTCTGGGGCCAACGTCCTGACTTTC. Translated: CASSRDYSGANVLTF.

The chain combines TRBV27 with TRBJ1-4, with D unresolved. With 3 bases removed from V and 8 bases from J, the gap between germline ends came to 7 bases. Germline values: CDR1 MNHEY, CDR2 SMNVEV (reference sequence). This CDR3 is 12 amino acids long. The CDR3 is CASSLSGEKLFF. The CDR3 region has the DNA TGTGCCAGCAGTTTGTCAGGCGAAAAACTGTTTTTT.

This clone showed up many times. This chain connects TRBV7-6 to TRBJ2-2; 7 nucleotides line up with TRBD1. The CDR3 has 15 residues. CDR1 SGHVS and CDR2 FNYEAQ come from the germline V gene. J gave up 2 bases and V 5 bases, and 5 bases lay outside the gene matches. CDR3 region: CASSHRDSNTGELFF. The CDR3 DNA is TGTGCCAGCAGCCACCGGGACAGTAACACCGGGGAGCTGTTTTTT.

V gene TRBV5-8 combines with J gene TRBJ2-7; D is possibly TRBD1 (5 bases). CDR1 and CDR2 from the germline V gene are SGHTS and YDEGEE. This CDR3 comprises 14 residues. Trimming removed 1 base from V and 7 bases from J, with 15 bases in between. The CDR3, as DNA: TGTGCCAGCAGCTTGCCCCGGACACTTCGGGAGCAGTACTTC. This sequence encodes CASSLPRTLREQYF.